The next 28 T cell receptor beta chains were all read from a single sample in a study of T cell changes during pregnancy in multiple sclerosis. Sequencing was performed with immunoSEQ multiplex PCR; in TCRdb, only in-frame clones are kept and a portion is missing. The table shows 15,000 or so clones, with approximately 85% occurring only once. The sequencing here drew on CD8+ T cells from peripheral blood mononuclear cells, taken after pregnancy. These receptors came from a female donor in good health, enrolled as a control in a pregnancy study.

The J gene is TRBJ2-2, the V gene TRBV27; D is possibly TRBD2 (6 bases). CDR3 length equals 11 residues. The germline V and J ends were trimmed by 8 bases and 8 bases, with 9 bases remaining between them. The V gene's germline CDR1 is MNHEY and CDR2 SMNVEV (reference sequence). The CDR3 protein is CASHRGGELFF. The DNA for the CDR3 is TGTGCCAGCCACCGGGGGGGGGAGCTGTTTTTT.

The J gene is TRBJ2-5, the V gene TRBV6-1, with 8 bases matching TRBD2. CDR1 is MNHNS, CDR2 SASEGT, per germline. V was clipped by 0 bases and J by 8 bases; unmatched bases: 8. The CDR3 has 15 amino acids. CDR3 in DNA: TGTGCCAGCAGTGAAGCTACACTAGCGGATCTCACCCAGTACTTC. Protein product: CASSEATLADLTQYF.

This chain links TRBV4-1 with TRBJ2-1; D might be TRBD2 (7 bases). V lost 9 bases and J 5 bases, leaving 17 bases between the germline ends. Per germline, CDR1 MGHRA and CDR2 YSYEKL. This CDR3 is 14 amino acids long. CDR3 nucleotides: TGCGCCAGTTCGCGGGGGACACTAAACAATGAGCAGTTCTTC. Amino acids: CASSRGTLNNEQFF.

The V and J genes are TRBV7-9 and TRBJ1-1; 8 bases are a match to TRBD1. CDR1 is SEHNR, CDR2 FQNEAQ, per germline (reference sequence). V dropped 4 bases and J dropped 0; count of bases not matched to a gene: 4. This CDR3 has 15 amino acids. The CDR3 DNA sequence: TGTGCCAGCAGCTCCGTACAGGGGGTGAACACTGAAGCTTTCTTT. Encoded protein: CASSSVQGVNTEAFF.

In its sample, this clone was seen once. This chain uses TRBV30 with TRBJ2-3; 9 bases align to TRBD2. Germline CDR1 reads GTSNPN; CDR2 reads SVGIG (reference sequence). The CDR3 is 15 amino acids. J was trimmed by 5 bases and V by 2 bases; bases with no gene match: 8. For the CDR3, the DNA is TGTGCCTGGAGTCTAGGCGGGGGGGCCATAGATACGCAGTATTTT. Translation: CAWSLGGGAIDTQYF.

The chain uses TRBV7-2 and TRBJ1-2, with 12 positions matching TRBD1. J lost 2 bases, V lost 4 bases, and 14 bases had no gene match. Germline CDR1 reads SGHTA; CDR2 reads FQGNSA. The CDR3 has 19 amino acids. The CDR3 sequence: CASSSYLPGQGARNYGYTF. CDR3 nucleotide sequence: TGTGCCAGCAGCTCGTACCTCCCGGGACAGGGGGCAAGAAACTATGGCTACACCTTC.

V gene TRBV5-1 combines with J gene TRBJ1-2; 9 bases are a match to TRBD1. Germline CDR1 SGHRS, CDR2 YFSETQ. The CDR3 covers 13 residues. The trim removed 5 bases at V and 6 bases at J, leaving 5 bases unmatched. The CDR3 loop is CASSQDRGHGYTF. In nucleotides, the CDR3 is TGCGCCAGCAGTCAGGACAGGGGCCATGGCTACACCTTC.

The CDR3 DNA reads as TGTGCCAGCAGCCAAGGACTAGCGGTTTACGAGCAGTACTTC. Translating gives CASSQGLAVYEQYF. V is TRBV14 and J is TRBJ2-7, with 9 bases lining up with TRBD2. This CDR3 region has 14 residues. Trimming at V came to 1 base and at J to 4 bases, leaving 2 bases not matched to a gene. Looked up from germline, CDR1 is SGHDN and CDR2 is FVKESK. Combining the CDR3 with reference TRBV14 and TRBJ2-7 gives the whole variable domain EAGVTQFPSHSVIEKGQTVTLRCDPISGHDNLYWYRRVMGKEIKFLLHFVKESKQDESGMPNNRFLAERTGGTYSTLKVQPAELEDSGVYFCASSQGLAVYEQYFGPGTRLTVT.

J is TRBJ2-2 and V is TRBV28, with TRBD2 matching 7 bases. This CDR3 is 14 amino acids long. The trim removed 5 bases at V and 5 bases at J, leaving 5 bases unmatched. Looked up from germline, CDR1 is MDHEN and CDR2 is SYDVKM. The CDR3, as DNA: TGTGCCAGCAGTCTGACTAGCCTAACCGGGGAGCTGTTTTTT. It codes for CASSLTSLTGELFF.

The chain joins TRBV19 to TRBJ2-7; 9 bases agree with TRBD1. This CDR3 region has 14 residues. The J segment lost 5 bases and the V segment lost 4 bases, leaving 6 bases of the junction unmatched. Germline CDR1 LNHDA, CDR2 SQIVND (reference sequence). CDR3 amino acids: CASSTGQGIDEQYF. As DNA, the CDR3 is TGTGCCAGTAGTACTGGACAGGGGATCGACGAGCAGTACTTC.

The CDR3 DNA reads TGTGCCAGCAGTTATTCGGTCCTTCCGGGTCCCAGGAACACTGAAGCTTTCTTT. Translating gives CASSYSVLPGPRNTEAFF. The chain employs TRBV6-9 and TRBJ1-1; D gene unclear. This CDR3 is 18 amino acids long. The ends were cut back, 0 bases at V and 1 base at J, with 18 bases in the middle. Germline-derived CDR1 and CDR2 are MNHGY and SVAAGI.

J is TRBJ2-2 and V is TRBV19, with 15 bases that match TRBD2. Germline loops: CDR1 LNHDA, CDR2 SQIVND (reference sequence). The V gene end was trimmed by 7 bases and the J gene end by 5 bases; junction bases not matched to a gene: 5. This CDR3 comprises 16 residues. CDR3 amino acids: CASTGLAGGPTGELFF. CDR3 bases: TGTGCCAGTACCGGACTAGCGGGAGGGCCTACCGGGGAGCTGTTTTTT. The full variable domain, completed using reference TRBV19 and TRBJ2-2, is DGGITQSPKYLFRKEGQNVTLSCEQNLNHDAMYWYRQDPGQGLRLIYYSQIVNDFQKGDIAEGYSVSREKKESFPLTVTSAQKNPTAFYLCASTGLAGGPTGELFFGEGSRLTVL.

V is TRBV29-1 and J is TRBJ2-7; TRBD2 aligns across 7 bases. Germline V lookup: CDR1 SQVTM, CDR2 ANQGSEA. V gave up 8 bases and J gave up 5 bases; unmatched junction bases: 6. The CDR3 consists of 11 residues. The CDR3 DNA follows: TGCAGCATAAGACGGGGGGACGAGCAGTACTTC. It is translated as CSIRRGDEQYF.

The chain is built from TRBV6-6 and TRBJ2-7; no clear D. CDR3 length: 11 amino acids. Germline-derived CDR1 and CDR2 are MNHNY and SVGAGI (reference sequence). V lost 6 bases, J lost 2 bases, and 5 bases lay in between. For the CDR3, the DNA is TGTGCCAGCAGGGCGGCCTACGAGCAGTACTTC. Amino acid sequence: CASRAAYEQYF.

The chain combines TRBV6-1 with TRBJ2-3; 8 positions agree with TRBD2. Germline V gene sequence: CDR1 MNHNS, CDR2 SASEGT. The CDR3 spans 15 residues. Unmatched junction bases numbered 14, after V lost 8 bases and J lost 7 bases. The CDR3 DNA reads TGTGCCAGCCAGAGGGGAGCGGGAGAAATGTATACGCAGTATTTT. This codes for CASQRGAGEMYTQYF.

The chain joins TRBV5-4 to TRBJ2-3; D possibly corresponds to TRBD2 (5 bases). V was clipped by 0 bases and J by 4 bases, with 9 bases between them. This CDR3 comprises 14 residues. Germline V gene data show CDR1 as SGHNT and CDR2 as YYREEE (reference sequence). Written as DNA, the CDR3 is TGTGCCAGCAGCTTGGGTCTAGCTCCAGATACGCAGTATTTT. Protein sequence: CASSLGLAPDTQYF.

By its share, this clone is medium-sized. The chain is built from TRBV6-4 and TRBJ1-4; TRBD1 agrees at 9 bases. The CDR3 spans 16 residues. From germline, CDR1 is MRHNA and CDR2 SNTAGT. Germline trimming cut 7 bases from V and 7 bases from J; bases unmatched to any gene: 13. The CDR3 is CASTHLRGTGTEKLFF. The CDR3 nucleotides are TGTGCCAGCACCCATCTACGTGGGACAGGGACTGAAAAACTGTTTTTT.

The chain links TRBV15 to TRBJ2-5; 7 bases match TRBD2. CDR3 length: 16 amino acids. In germline, CDR1 is LNHNV, CDR2 YYDKDF (reference sequence). The J segment lost 2 bases and the V segment lost 4 bases, leaving 10 bases of the junction unmatched. The CDR3, as DNA: TGTGCCACCAGCACCAAGCCTAGCGGTTATCAAGAGACCCAGTACTTC. It translates to CATSTKPSGYQETQYF.

The V call is TRBV6-4, the J call TRBJ2-6; TRBD1 matches at 11 bases. The length of the CDR3 is 18 residues. The germline gives CDR1 MRHNA, CDR2 SNTAGT. V shed 4 bases and J 4 bases; nucleotides not matched to a gene: 9. CDR3 loop: CASSGGQGELSGANVLTF. The DNA of the CDR3 is TGTGCCAGCAGTGGGGGACAGGGGGAACTCTCCGGGGCCAACGTCCTGACTTTC.

The gene calls are TRBV7-3 and TRBJ1-1; TRBD1 is a possible D gene (6 bases). The CDR3 is 14 amino acids. Trimming stripped 1 base from V and 3 bases from J, with 9 bases between. CDR1 SGHTA and CDR2 FQGTGA come from the germline V gene. In DNA form, the CDR3 reads TGTGCCAGCAGCTTAAGGGGGCCGGACACTGAAGCTTTCTTT. This codes for CASSLRGPDTEAFF.

The rearrangement uses TRBV4-1 and TRBJ2-7; tentative D call: TRBD2 (5 bases). Germline V gene lookup returns CDR1 MGHRA and CDR2 YSYEKL. CDR3 length equals 14 residues. V was shortened by 2 bases and J by 7 bases, with 15 bases between the two germline ends. The CDR3 region has the DNA TGCGCCAGCAGCCAAATGAGCAATCCGGGGGAGCAGTACTTC. Translating it yields CASSQMSNPGEQYF.

The chain recombines TRBV4-2 with TRBJ2-7; the match to TRBD1 covers 12 bases. The CDR3 consists of 14 residues. V trimming: 7 bases; J trimming: 4 bases; junction bases outside the gene matches: 5. Germline CDR1 and CDR2: LGHNA and YNFKEQ. CDR3: CASTEGQGAYEQYF. The CDR3 DNA follows: TGTGCCAGCACCGAGGGACAGGGGGCATACGAGCAGTACTTC.

The rearrangement joins TRBV1 to TRBJ1-5; whether TRBD1, the table's D call, matches the DNA was not checked. TRBV1 is a pseudogene segment. This CDR3 has 19 residues. For the CDR3, the DNA is TGCACCAGCAGCTACTTCCTTCGACAGGGCGACGGTAGCAATCAGCCCCAGCATTTT. It yields the protein CTSSYFLRQGDGSNQPQHF.

The chain recombines TRBV27 with TRBJ2-3, with D possibly TRBD1 on 5 matching bases. Trimming shortened V by 5 bases and J by 6 bases, and 15 bases separated the two germline ends. Germline V gene sequence: CDR1 MNHEY, CDR2 SMNVEV (reference sequence). This CDR3 spans 14 amino acids. CDR3 sequence reads: CASSPRQIGDTQYF. The CDR3 nucleotides read TGTGCCAGCAGTCCGAGACAGATAGGGGATACGCAGTATTTT.

For the CDR3, the DNA is TGTGCCAGTAACACAGGGTTTCTGGATCAGCCCCAGCATTTT. Its protein is CASNTGFLDQPQHF. This sequence joins TRBV2 and TRBJ1-5; possibly TRBD1 for D (6 bases). The V and J ends lost 9 bases and 5 bases respectively, with 17 bases between them. The CDR3 spans 14 residues. The germline V gene encodes CDR1 SNHLY and CDR2 FYNNEI.

The chain links TRBV5-1 to TRBJ2-2, with D possibly being TRBD2 (5 bases). Germline V CDR1 and CDR2: SGHRS, YFSETQ. This CDR3 comprises 13 residues. Trimming left V 6 bases short and J 6 bases short, with 12 bases between. As DNA, the CDR3 is TGCGCCAGCATGCTTACCGGGGCCGGGGAGCTGTTTTTT. Amino acid sequence: CASMLTGAGELFF.

The chain has TRBV10-1 and TRBJ2-7; 10 bases match TRBD1. CDR1 is WNHNN, CDR2 SYGVQD, per germline (reference sequence). The CDR3 spans 15 residues. Trimming cost V 5 bases and J 6 bases; bases outside gene matches: 10. Here the CDR3 DNA reads TGCGCCAGCAGTTGGACAGGGGGGGGGATTGGCGAGCAGTACTTC. Its translation: CASSWTGGGIGEQYF.

Here the CDR3 DNA reads TGTGCCAGCAGTTTGTCAGGGTTAGTGGCGGGGGAGCTGTTTTTT. Its translation: CASSLSGLVAGELFF. This sequence joins TRBV27 and TRBJ2-2; tentatively, D is TRBD1 (5 bases). Germline V lookup: CDR1 MNHEY, CDR2 SMNVEV (reference sequence). The CDR3 runs to 15 residues. V lost 3 bases and J lost 8, with 16 bases in between.